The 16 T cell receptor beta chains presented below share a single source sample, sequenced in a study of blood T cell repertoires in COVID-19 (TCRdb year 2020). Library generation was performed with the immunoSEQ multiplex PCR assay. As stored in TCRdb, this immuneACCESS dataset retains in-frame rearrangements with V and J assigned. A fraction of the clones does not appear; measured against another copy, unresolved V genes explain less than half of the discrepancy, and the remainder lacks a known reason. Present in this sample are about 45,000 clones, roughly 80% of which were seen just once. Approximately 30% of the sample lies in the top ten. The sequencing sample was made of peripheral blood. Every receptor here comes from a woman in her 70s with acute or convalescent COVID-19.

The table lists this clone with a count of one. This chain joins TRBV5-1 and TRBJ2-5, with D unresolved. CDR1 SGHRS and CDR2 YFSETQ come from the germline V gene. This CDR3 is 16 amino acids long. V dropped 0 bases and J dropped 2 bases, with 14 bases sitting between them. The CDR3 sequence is CASSLEGRKIQETQYF. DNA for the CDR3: TGCGCCAGCAGCTTGGAAGGCAGGAAGATTCAAGAGACCCAGTACTTC.

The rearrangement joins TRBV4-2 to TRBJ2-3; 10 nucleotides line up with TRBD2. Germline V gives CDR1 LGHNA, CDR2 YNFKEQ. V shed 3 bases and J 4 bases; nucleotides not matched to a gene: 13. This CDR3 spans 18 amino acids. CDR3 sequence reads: CASSQGLERGGLSDTQYF. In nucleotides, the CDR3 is TGTGCCAGCAGCCAGGGACTAGAGCGGGGGGGCCTCTCAGATACGCAGTATTTT.

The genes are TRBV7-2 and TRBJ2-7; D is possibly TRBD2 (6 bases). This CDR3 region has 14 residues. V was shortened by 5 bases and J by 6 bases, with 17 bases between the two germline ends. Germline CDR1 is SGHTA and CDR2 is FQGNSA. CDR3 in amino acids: CASSERGRVGEQYF. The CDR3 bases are TGTGCCAGCAGCGAACGGGGGAGAGTCGGCGAGCAGTACTTC.

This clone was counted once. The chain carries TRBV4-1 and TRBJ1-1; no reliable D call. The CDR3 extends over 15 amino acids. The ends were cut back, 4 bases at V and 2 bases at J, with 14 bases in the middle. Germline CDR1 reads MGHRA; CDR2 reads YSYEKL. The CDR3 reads CASSPRGGFNTEAFF. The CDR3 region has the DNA TGCGCCAGCAGCCCGCGGGGAGGCTTCAACACTGAAGCTTTCTTT.

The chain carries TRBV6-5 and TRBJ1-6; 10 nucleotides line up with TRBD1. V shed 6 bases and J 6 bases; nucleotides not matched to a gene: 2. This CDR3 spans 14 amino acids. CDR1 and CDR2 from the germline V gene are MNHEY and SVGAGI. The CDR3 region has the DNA TGTGCCAGCAGCCGGGACAGGGGTAATTCACCCCTCCACTTT. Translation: CASSRDRGNSPLHF.

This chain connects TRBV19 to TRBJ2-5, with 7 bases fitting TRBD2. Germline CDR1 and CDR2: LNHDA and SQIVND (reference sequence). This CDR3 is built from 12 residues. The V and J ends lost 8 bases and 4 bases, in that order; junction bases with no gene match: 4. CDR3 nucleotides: TGTGCCAGTGGGGGGGGAAGAGAGACCCAGTACTTC. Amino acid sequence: CASGGGRETQYF.

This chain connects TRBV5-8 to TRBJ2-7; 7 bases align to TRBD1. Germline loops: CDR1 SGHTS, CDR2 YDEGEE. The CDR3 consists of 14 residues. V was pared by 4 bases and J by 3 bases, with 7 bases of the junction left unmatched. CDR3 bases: TGTGCCAGCAGCCATCGACAGGGTCGCTACGAGCAGTACTTC. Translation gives CASSHRQGRYEQYF.

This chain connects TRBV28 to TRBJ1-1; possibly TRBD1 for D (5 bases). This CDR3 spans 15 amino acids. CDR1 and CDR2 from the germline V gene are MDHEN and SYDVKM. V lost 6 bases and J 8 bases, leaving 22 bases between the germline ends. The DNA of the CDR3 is TGTGCCAGCAGCCATAAAAAAACAGGTCTATTCGAAGCTTTCTTT. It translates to CASSHKKTGLFEAFF.

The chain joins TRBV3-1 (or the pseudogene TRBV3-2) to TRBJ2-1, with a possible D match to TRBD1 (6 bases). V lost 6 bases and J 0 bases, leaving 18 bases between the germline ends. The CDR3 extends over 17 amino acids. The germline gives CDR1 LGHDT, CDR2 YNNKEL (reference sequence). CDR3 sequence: CASSTVGTLSSYNEQFF. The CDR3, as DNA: TGTGCCAGCAGTACAGTGGGGACATTAAGCTCCTACAATGAGCAGTTCTTC.

CDR3 DNA sequence: TGTGCCAGCAGCGCCCAGGGACAGATCCACTCTGGAAACACCATATATTTT. Translation gives CASSAQGQIHSGNTIYF. The rearrangement joins TRBV9 to TRBJ1-3; 7 nucleotides match TRBD1. The CDR3 spans 17 residues. Germline values: CDR1 SGDLS, CDR2 YYNGEE. J gave up 0 bases and V 3 bases, and 9 bases lay outside the gene matches.

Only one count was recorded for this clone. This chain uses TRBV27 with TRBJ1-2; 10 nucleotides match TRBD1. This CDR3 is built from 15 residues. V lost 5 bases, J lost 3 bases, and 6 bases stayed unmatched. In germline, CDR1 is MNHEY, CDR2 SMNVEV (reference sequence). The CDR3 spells CASSPIGQGDYGYTF. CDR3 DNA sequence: TGTGCCAGCAGTCCAATAGGACAGGGGGACTATGGCTACACCTTC.

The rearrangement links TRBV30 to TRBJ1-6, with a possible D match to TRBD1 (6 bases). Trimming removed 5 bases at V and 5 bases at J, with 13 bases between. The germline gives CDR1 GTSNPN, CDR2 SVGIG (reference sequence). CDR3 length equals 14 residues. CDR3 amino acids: CAWGDKTNNSPLHF. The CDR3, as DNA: TGTGCCTGGGGGGACAAGACAAATAATTCACCCCTCCACTTT.

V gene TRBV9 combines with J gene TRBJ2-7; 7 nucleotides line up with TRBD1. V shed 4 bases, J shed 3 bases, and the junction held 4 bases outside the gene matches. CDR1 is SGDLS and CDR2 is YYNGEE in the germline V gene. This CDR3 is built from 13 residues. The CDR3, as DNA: TGTGCCAGCAGCCCAGGGGGTATCTACGAGCAGTACTTC. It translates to CASSPGGIYEQYF.

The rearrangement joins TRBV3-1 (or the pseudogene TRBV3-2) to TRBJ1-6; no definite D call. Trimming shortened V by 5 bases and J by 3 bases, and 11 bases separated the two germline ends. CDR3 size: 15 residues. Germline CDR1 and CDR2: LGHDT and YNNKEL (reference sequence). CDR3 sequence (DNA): TGTGCCAGCAGCAACGATCCGGGCTATAATTCACCCCTCCACTTT. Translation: CASSNDPGYNSPLHF.

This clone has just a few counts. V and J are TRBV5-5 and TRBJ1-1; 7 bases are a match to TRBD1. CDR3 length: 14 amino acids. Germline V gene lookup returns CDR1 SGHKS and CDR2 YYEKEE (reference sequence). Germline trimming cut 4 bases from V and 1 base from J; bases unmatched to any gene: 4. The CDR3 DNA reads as TGTGCCAGCAGCCGATACAGGGGGAACACTGAAGCTTTCTTT. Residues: CASSRYRGNTEAFF. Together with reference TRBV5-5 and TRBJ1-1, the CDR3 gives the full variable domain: DAGVTQSPTHLIKTRGQQVTLRCSPISGHKSVSWYQQVLGQGPQFIFQYYEKEERGRGNFPDRFSARQFPNYSSELNVNALLLGDSALYLCASSRYRGNTEAFFGQGTRLTVV.

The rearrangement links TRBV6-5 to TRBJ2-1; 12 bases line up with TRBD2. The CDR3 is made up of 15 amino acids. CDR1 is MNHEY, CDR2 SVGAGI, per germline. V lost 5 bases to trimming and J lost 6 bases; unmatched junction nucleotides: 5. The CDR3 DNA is TGTGCCAGCAGTCCGACTAGCGGGAGTATCAATGAGCAGTTCTTC. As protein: CASSPTSGSINEQFF.